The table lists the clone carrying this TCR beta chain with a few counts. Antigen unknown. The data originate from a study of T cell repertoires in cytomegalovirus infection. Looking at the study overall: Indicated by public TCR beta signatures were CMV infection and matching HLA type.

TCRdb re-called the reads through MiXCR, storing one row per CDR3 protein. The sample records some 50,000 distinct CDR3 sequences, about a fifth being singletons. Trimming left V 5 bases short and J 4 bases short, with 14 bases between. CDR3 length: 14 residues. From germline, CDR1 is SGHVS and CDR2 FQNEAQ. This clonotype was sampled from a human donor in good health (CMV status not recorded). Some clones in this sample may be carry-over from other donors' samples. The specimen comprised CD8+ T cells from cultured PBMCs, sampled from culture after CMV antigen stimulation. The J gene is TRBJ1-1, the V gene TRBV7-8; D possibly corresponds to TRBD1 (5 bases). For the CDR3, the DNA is TGTGCCAGCAGCCCAGGGCAGTCGTTCACTGAAGCTTTCTTT. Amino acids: CASSPGQSFTEAFF.